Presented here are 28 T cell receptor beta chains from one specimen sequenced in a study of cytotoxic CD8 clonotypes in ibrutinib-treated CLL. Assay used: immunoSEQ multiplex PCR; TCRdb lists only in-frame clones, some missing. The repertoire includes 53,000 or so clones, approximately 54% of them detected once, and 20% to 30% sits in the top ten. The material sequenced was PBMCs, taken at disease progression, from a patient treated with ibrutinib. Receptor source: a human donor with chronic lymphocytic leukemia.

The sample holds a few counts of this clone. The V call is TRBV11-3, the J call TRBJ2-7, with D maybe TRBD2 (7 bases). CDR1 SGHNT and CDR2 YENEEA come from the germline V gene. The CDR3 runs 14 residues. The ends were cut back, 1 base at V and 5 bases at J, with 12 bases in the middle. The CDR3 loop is CASSLVRGANEQYF. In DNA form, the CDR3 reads TGTGCCAGCAGCTTAGTACGGGGGGCGAACGAGCAGTACTTC.

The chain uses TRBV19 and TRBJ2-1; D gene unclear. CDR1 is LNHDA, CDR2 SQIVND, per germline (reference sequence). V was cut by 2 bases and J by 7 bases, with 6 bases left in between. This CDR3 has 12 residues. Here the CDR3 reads CASSISSNEQFF. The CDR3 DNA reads TGTGCCAGTAGTATAAGCTCGAATGAGCAGTTCTTC.

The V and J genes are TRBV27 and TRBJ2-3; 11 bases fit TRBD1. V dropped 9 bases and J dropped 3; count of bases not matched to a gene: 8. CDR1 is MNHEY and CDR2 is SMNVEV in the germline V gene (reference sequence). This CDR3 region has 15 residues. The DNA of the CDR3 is TGTGCCAGACGGGACAGGGGGGCAACGACAGATACGCAGTATTTT. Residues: CARRDRGATTDTQYF.

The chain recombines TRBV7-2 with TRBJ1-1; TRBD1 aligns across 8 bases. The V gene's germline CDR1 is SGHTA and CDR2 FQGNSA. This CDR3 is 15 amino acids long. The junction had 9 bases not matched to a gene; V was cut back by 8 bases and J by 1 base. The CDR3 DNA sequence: TGTGCCAGCTCCTTGAGACAGGGGAGGAACACTGAAGCTTTCTTT. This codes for CASSLRQGRNTEAFF.

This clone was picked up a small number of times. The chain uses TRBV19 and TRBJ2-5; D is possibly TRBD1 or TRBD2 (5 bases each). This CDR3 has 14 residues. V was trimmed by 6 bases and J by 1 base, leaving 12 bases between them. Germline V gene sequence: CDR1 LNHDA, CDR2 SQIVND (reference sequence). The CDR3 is CASSRDLVQETQYF. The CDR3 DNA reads TGTGCCAGTAGCCGGGACCTGGTCCAAGAGACCCAGTACTTC.

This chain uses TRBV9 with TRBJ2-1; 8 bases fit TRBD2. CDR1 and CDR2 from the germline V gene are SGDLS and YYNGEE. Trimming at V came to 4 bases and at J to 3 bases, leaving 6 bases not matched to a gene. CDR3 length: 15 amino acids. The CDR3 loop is CASSLGGGIYNEQFF. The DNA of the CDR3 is TGTGCCAGCAGCTTAGGCGGGGGGATCTACAATGAGCAGTTCTTC.

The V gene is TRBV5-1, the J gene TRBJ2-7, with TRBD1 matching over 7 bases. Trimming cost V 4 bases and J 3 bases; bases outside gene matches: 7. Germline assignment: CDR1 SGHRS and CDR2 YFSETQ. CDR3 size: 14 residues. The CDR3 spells CASSPGTVLYEQYF. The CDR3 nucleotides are TGCGCCAGCAGCCCCGGGACAGTCCTCTACGAGCAGTACTTC.

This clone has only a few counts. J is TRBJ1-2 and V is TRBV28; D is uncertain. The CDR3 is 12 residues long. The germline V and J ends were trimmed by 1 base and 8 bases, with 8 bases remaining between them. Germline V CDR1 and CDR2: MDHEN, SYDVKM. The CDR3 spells CASSLSSGGYTF. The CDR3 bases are TGTGCCAGCAGTTTATCCTCGGGGGGCTACACCTTC.

The CDR3 is CASSYFEGRTDTQYF. The CDR3 DNA follows: TGTGCCAGCAGTTACTTCGAGGGCCGTACAGATACGCAGTATTTT. This chain uses TRBV6-5 with TRBJ2-3; tentative D call: TRBD2 (5 bases). This CDR3 is 15 amino acids long. V lost 1 base to trimming and J lost 3 bases, with 11 bases between them. Germline V gene lookup returns CDR1 MNHEY and CDR2 SVGAGI.

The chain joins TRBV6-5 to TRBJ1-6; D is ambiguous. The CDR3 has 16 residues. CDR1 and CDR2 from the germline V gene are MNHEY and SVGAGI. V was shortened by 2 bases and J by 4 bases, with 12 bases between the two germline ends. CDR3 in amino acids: CASSYEQARYNSPLHF. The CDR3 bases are TGTGCCAGCAGTTACGAGCAGGCCCGATATAATTCACCCCTCCACTTT.

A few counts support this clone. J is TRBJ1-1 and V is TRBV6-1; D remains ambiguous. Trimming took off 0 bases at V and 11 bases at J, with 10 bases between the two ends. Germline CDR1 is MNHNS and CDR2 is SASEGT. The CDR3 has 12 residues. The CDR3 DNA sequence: TGTGCCAGCAGTGAAGCACCCAATAGGGCTTTCTTT. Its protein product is CASSEAPNRAFF.

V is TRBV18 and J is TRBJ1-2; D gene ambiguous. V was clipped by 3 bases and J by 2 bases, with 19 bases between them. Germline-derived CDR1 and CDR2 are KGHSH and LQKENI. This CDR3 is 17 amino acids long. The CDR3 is CASSPALDPDGNYGYTF. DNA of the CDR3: TGTGCCAGCTCACCCGCTCTCGACCCCGACGGGAACTATGGCTACACCTTC.

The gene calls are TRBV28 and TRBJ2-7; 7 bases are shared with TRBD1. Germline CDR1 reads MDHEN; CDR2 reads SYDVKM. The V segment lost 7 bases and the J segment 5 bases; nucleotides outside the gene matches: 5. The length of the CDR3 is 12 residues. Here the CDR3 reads CASTLDRDEQYF. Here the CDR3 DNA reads TGTGCCAGCACCCTAGACAGGGACGAGCAGTACTTC.

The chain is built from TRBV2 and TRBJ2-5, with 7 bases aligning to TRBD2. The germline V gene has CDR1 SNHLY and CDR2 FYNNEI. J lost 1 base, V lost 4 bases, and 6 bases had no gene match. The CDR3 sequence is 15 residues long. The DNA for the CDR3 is TGTGCCAGCAGTGCCTTAGCGGGTTCCCAAGAGACCCAGTACTTC. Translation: CASSALAGSQETQYF.

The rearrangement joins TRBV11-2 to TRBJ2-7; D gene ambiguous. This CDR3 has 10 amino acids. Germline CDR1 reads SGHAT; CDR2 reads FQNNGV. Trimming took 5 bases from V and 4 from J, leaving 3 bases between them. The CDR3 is CASSLYEQYF. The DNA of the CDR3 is TGTGCCAGCAGCCTATACGAGCAGTACTTC.

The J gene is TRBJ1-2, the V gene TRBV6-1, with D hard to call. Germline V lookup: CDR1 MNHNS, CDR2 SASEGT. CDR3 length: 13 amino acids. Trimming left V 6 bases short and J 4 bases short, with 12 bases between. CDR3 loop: CASRETDFYGYTF. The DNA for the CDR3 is TGTGCCAGCAGGGAGACCGACTTCTATGGCTACACCTTC.

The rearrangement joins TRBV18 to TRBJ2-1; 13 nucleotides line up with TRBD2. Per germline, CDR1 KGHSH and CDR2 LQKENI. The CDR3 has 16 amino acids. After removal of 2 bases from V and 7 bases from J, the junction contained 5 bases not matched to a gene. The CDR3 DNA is TGTGCCAGCTCACCATCCGGGACTAGCGGGATAAATGAGCAGTTCTTC. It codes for CASSPSGTSGINEQFF.

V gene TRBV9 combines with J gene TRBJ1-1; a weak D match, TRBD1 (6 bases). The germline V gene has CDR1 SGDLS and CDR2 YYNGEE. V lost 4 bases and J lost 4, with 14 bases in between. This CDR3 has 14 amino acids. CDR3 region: CASSPGGWGTEAFF. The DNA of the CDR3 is TGTGCCAGCAGCCCGGGGGGCTGGGGCACTGAAGCTTTCTTT.

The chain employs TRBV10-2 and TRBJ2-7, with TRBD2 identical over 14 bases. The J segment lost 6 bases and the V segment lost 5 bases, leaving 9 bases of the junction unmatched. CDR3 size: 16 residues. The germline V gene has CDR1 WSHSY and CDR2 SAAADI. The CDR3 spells CASSPGTSGGWSEQYF. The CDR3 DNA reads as TGCGCCAGCAGTCCCGGGACTAGCGGGGGATGGAGCGAGCAGTACTTC.

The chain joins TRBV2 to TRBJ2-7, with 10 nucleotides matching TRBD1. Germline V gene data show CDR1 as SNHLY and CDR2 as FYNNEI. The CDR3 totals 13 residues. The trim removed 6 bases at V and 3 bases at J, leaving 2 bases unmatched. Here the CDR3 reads CASRGTGVYEQYF. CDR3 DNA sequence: TGTGCCAGCAGGGGGACAGGGGTCTACGAGCAGTACTTC.

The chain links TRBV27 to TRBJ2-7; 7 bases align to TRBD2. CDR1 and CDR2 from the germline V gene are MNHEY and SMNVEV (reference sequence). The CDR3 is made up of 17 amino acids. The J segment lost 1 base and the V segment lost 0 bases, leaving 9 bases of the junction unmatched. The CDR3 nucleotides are TGTGCCAGCAGTTTATCCCTGGCGGGAGTAGGGTCCTACGAGCAGTACTTC. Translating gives CASSLSLAGVGSYEQYF.

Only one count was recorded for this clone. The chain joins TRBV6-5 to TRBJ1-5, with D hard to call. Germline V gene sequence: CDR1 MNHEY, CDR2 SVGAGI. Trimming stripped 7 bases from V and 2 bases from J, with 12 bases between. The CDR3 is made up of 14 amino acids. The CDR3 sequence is CASKVDSRNQPQHF. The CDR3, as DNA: TGTGCCAGCAAGGTTGATTCCCGCAATCAGCCCCAGCATTTT.

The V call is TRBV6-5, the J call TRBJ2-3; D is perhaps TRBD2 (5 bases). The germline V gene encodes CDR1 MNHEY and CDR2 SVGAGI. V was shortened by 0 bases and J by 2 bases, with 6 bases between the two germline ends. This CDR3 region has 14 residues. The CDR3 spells CASSYSDFTDTQYF. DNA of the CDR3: TGTGCCAGCAGTTACTCGGACTTCACAGATACGCAGTATTTT.

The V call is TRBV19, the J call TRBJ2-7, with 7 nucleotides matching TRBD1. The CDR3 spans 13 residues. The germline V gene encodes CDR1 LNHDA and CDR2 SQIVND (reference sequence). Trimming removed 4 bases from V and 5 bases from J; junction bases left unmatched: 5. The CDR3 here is CASSKGGVNEQYF. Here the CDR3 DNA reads TGTGCCAGTAGTAAAGGGGGCGTAAACGAGCAGTACTTC.

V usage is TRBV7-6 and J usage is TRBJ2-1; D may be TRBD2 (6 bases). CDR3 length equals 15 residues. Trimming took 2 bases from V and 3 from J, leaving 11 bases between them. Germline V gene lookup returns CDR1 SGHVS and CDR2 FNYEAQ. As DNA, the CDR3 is TGTGCCAGCAGCTTAACGTCGGGAGTCTACAATGAGCAGTTCTTC. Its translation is CASSLTSGVYNEQFF.

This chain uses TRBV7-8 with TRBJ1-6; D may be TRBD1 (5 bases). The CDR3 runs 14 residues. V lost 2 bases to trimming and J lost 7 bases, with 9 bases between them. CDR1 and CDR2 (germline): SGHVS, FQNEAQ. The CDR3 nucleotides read TGTGCCAGCAGCTTATCAGGGAACAATTCACCCCTCCACTTT. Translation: CASSLSGNNSPLHF.

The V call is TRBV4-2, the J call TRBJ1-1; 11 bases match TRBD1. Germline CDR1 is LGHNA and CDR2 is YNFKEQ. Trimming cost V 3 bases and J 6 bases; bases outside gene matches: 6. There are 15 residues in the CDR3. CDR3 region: CASSQWTGGASEAFF. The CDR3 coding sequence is TGTGCCAGCAGCCAGTGGACAGGGGGCGCATCTGAAGCTTTCTTT.

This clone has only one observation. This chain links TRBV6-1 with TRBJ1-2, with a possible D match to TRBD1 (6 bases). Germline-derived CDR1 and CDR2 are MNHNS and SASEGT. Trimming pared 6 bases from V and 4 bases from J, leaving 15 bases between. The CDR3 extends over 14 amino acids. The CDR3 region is CASSHQGQSYGYTF. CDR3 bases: TGTGCCAGCAGCCACCAGGGGCAGTCCTATGGCTACACCTTC.